The 21 T cell receptor beta chains below all came from one sample that was sequenced in a study of cytomegalovirus exposure and HLA in healthy donors. Primers: 60 Vbeta forward and 13 Jbeta reverse. Data came from immunoSEQ multiplex PCR; TCRdb stores just in-frame clones and leaves some out. The sample includes approximately 150,000 clones, about four fifths seen only once; the top ten take about 4.9%. The specimen was PBMCs. Receptors were obtained from a girl aged 10-17 years in good health and CMV-seropositive.

This chain uses TRBV5-1 with TRBJ2-1, with 11 bases that match TRBD2. Germline trimming cut 4 bases from V and 7 bases from J; bases unmatched to any gene: 10. Germline V gene sequence: CDR1 SGHRS, CDR2 YFSETQ. The CDR3 extends over 16 amino acids. The CDR3 protein is CASSPWASGGSNEQFF. The CDR3 DNA follows: TGCGCCAGCAGCCCCTGGGCTAGCGGGGGGTCTAATGAGCAGTTCTTC.

The chain couples TRBV6-5 to TRBJ1-1; D is uncertain. CDR3 length: 15 amino acids. Per the germline V gene, CDR1 is MNHEY and CDR2 is SVGAGI. Trimming took 4 bases from V and 1 from J, leaving 13 bases between them. The CDR3: CASSSTTEGNTEAFF. The CDR3 coding sequence is TGTGCCAGCAGTTCTACGACGGAGGGGAACACTGAAGCTTTCTTT.

The J gene is TRBJ2-7, the V gene TRBV15; no clear D gene. CDR3 size: 13 residues. Germline lookup yields CDR1 LNHNV and CDR2 YYDKDF (reference sequence). V lost 5 bases and J 1 base, leaving 9 bases between the germline ends. Here the CDR3 DNA reads TGTGCCACCAGCCCAAAACTTTCCTACGAGCAGTACTTC. It codes for CATSPKLSYEQYF.

This chain links TRBV7-9 with TRBJ1-2; 8 nucleotides match TRBD1. The CDR3 has 16 residues. V gave up 5 bases and J gave up 4 bases; unmatched junction bases: 12. Germline assignment: CDR1 SEHNR and CDR2 FQNEAQ (reference sequence). CDR3 sequence: CASSKDRDELIYGYTF. The CDR3 DNA reads TGTGCCAGCAGCAAGGACAGGGATGAGCTCATCTATGGCTACACCTTC.

The J gene is TRBJ1-2, the V gene TRBV19; 10 bases map to TRBD1. This CDR3 spans 15 amino acids. Germline CDR1 and CDR2: LNHDA and SQIVND (reference sequence). V gave up 5 bases and J gave up 0 bases; unmatched junction bases: 3. CDR3 sequence: CASSPGTGANYGYTF. The CDR3 DNA reads TGTGCCAGTAGTCCGGGGACAGGGGCTAACTATGGCTACACCTTC.

This clone was seen a single time. The V gene is TRBV7-9, the J gene TRBJ1-1; the D is unclear. The CDR3 length is 15 residues. The germline V gene has CDR1 SEHNR and CDR2 FQNEAQ (reference sequence). Trimming took 3 bases from V and 1 from J, leaving 12 bases between them. CDR3 residues: CASSFLLGENTEAFF. CDR3 nucleotide sequence: TGTGCCAGCAGCTTTCTTCTGGGAGAGAACACTGAAGCTTTCTTT. Based on the CDR3 plus reference TRBV7-9 and TRBJ1-1, the full variable domain is DTGVSQNPRHKITKRGQNVTFRCDPISEHNRLYWYRQTLGQGPEFLTYFQNEAQLEKSRLLSDRFSAERPKGSFSTLEIQRTEQGDSAMYLCASSFLLGENTEAFFGQGTRLTVV.

This clone was counted only a few times. The chain recombines TRBV5-5 with TRBJ1-3; D is possibly TRBD1 (6 bases). This CDR3 region has 13 residues. The V end was cut by 4 bases, the J end by 5 bases, with 10 bases between. Germline CDR1 and CDR2: SGHKS and YYEKEE (reference sequence). CDR3 DNA: TGTGCCAGCAGCGGGGACAAGAGAAACACCATATATTTT. Translating gives CASSGDKRNTIYF.

This chain uses TRBV2 with TRBJ1-5; 7 bases are shared with TRBD1. Per the germline V gene, CDR1 is SNHLY and CDR2 is FYNNEI. V lost 5 bases, J lost 5 bases, and 6 bases stayed unmatched. This CDR3 contains 14 residues. CDR3 protein: CASSPTGSHQPQHF. The CDR3 nucleotides are TGTGCCAGCAGTCCGACAGGGTCGCATCAGCCCCAGCATTTT.

The V gene is TRBV4-1, the J gene TRBJ1-1; 9 nucleotides match TRBD1. CDR1 is MGHRA, CDR2 YSYEKL, per germline. The CDR3 loop spans 15 amino acids. V trimming: 4 bases; J trimming: 1 base; junction bases outside the gene matches: 4. The CDR3 DNA sequence: TGCGCCAGCAGCCCCCAGGACAGGGGGAACACTGAAGCTTTCTTT. Its protein product is CASSPQDRGNTEAFF.

This chain uses TRBV7-3 with TRBJ2-1; D might be TRBD2 (7 bases). CDR3 length: 17 residues. Germline CDR1 SGHTA, CDR2 FQGTGA. V was shortened by 2 bases and J by 4 bases, with 18 bases between the two germline ends. The CDR3, as DNA: TGTGCCAGCAGCTTAGGGACTGGGCGGGGGCCTTACAATGAGCAGTTCTTC. This codes for CASSLGTGRGPYNEQFF.

This chain joins TRBV7-9 and TRBJ1-2; D might be TRBD1 (6 bases). CDR3 length: 15 residues. Deletions cut 5 bases from V and 1 base from J, with 14 bases between. Germline-derived CDR1 and CDR2 are SEHNR and FQNEAQ (reference sequence). The CDR3 coding sequence is TGTGCCAGCAGCCGAACCACGGACAGTAACTATGGCTACACCTTC. Protein sequence: CASSRTTDSNYGYTF.

The CDR3, as DNA: TGTGCCAGCAGTCCAAAACAGGGTAACTATGGCTACACCTTC. This encodes CASSPKQGNYGYTF. The rearrangement joins TRBV6-6 to TRBJ1-2; the D gene is possibly TRBD1 (6 bases). Germline CDR1 is MNHNY and CDR2 is SVGAGI (reference sequence). CDR3 length: 14 amino acids. Trimming shortened V by 5 bases and J by 1 base, and 11 bases separated the two germline ends.

This sequence joins TRBV27 and TRBJ2-5, with D possibly being TRBD1 (5 bases). The V gene's germline CDR1 is MNHEY and CDR2 SMNVEV (reference sequence). There are 13 residues in the CDR3. Trimming pared 5 bases from V and 2 bases from J, leaving 9 bases between. The CDR3 DNA reads TGTGCCAGCAGTGGACATGCTCAAGAGACCCAGTACTTC. Its protein is CASSGHAQETQYF.

The V and J genes are TRBV21-1 and TRBJ1-1; the D segment call TRBD1 is taken from the table without a DNA check. TRBV21-1 is a documented pseudogene. The CDR3 is 13 amino acids. The CDR3 sequence is CASSKEGDTEAFF. CDR3 in DNA: TGTGCCAGCAGCAAAGAGGGGGACACTGAAGCTTTCTTT.

The chain recombines TRBV9 with TRBJ1-2; D is perhaps TRBD1 (5 bases). This CDR3 spans 13 amino acids. Trimming left V 3 bases short and J 3 bases short, with 9 bases between. CDR1 is SGDLS, CDR2 YYNGEE, per germline. In nucleotides, the CDR3 is TGTGCCAGCAGCGGCGGGACGTACTATGGCTACACCTTC. This gives the protein CASSGGTYYGYTF.

This clone was observed a single time. The rearrangement links TRBV29-1 to TRBJ2-5; tentatively, D is TRBD1 (5 bases). The end of the DNA fits TRBJ2-7 better, so the J call may be wrong. Germline CDR1 and CDR2: SQVTM and ANQGSEA. The CDR3 sequence is 13 residues long. CDR3 sequence reads: CSVEVDSSYEQYF. DNA for the CDR3: TGCAGCGTTGAGGTAGACAGTTCCTACGAGCAGTACTTC.

The chain combines TRBV30 with TRBJ1-5; no reliable D call. In germline, CDR1 is GTSNPN, CDR2 SVGIG (reference sequence). The CDR3 loop spans 15 amino acids. With 2 bases removed from V and 7 bases from J, the gap between germline ends came to 18 bases. This CDR3 is CAWSSPREGKQPQHF. The CDR3 nucleotides read TGTGCCTGGAGTTCACCCAGAGAGGGTAAGCAGCCCCAGCATTTT.

This sequence joins TRBV6-1 and TRBJ1-6, with D possibly TRBD1 on 6 matching bases. Germline-derived CDR1 and CDR2 are MNHNS and SASEGT. The ends were cut back, 0 bases at V and 6 bases at J, with 9 bases in the middle. This CDR3 spans 15 amino acids. CDR3 sequence reads: CASSEAGQLNSPLHF. The CDR3 DNA sequence: TGTGCCAGCAGTGAAGCAGGACAGCTTAATTCACCCCTCCACTTT.

The rearrangement joins TRBV6-1 to TRBJ1-2, with 7 positions matching TRBD1. The CDR3 spans 14 residues. Germline lookup yields CDR1 MNHNS and CDR2 SASEGT. V trimming: 3 bases; J trimming: 4 bases; junction bases outside the gene matches: 5. The CDR3 DNA is TGTGCCAGCAGTGACGGCAGGGGGGCCTATGGCTACACCTTC. This codes for CASSDGRGAYGYTF.

The rearrangement uses TRBV4-1 and TRBJ1-3, with a weak D call TRBD1 (6 bases). V was pared by 0 bases and J by 6 bases, with 9 bases between. The CDR3 length is 14 residues. Germline values: CDR1 MGHRA, CDR2 YSYEKL. The CDR3 loop is CASSQDRGENTIYF. The CDR3 DNA follows: TGCGCCAGCAGCCAAGACAGGGGAGAAAACACCATATATTTT.

This chain links TRBV6-5 with TRBJ1-2; 9 positions match TRBD1. Unmatched junction bases numbered 7, after V lost 4 bases and J lost 7 bases. CDR3 size: 14 residues. Germline lookup yields CDR1 MNHEY and CDR2 SVGAGI. This CDR3 is CASSLGQGVSGYTF. CDR3 DNA: TGTGCCAGCAGTTTGGGACAGGGAGTGAGTGGCTACACCTTC.